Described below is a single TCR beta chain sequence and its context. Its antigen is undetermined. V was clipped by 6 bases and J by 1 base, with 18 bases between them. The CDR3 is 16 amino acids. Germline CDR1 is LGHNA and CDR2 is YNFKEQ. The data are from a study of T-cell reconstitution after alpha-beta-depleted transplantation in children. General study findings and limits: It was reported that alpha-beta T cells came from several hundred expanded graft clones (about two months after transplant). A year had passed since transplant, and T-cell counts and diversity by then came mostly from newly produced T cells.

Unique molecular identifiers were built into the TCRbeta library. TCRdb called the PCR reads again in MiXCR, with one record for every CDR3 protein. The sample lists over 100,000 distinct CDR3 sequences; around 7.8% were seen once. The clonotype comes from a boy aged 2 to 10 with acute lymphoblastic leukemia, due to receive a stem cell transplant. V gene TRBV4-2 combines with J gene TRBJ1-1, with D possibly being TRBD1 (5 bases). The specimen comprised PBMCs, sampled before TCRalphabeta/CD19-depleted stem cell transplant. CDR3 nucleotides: TGTGCCAGCAGGCAACCCCCGGCCCAGGGGAACACTGAAGCTTTCTTT. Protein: CASRQPPAQGNTEAFF.